Presented here are 18 T cell receptor beta chains from one specimen sequenced in a study of blood T cell repertoires in COVID-19. Clones were sequenced by immunoSEQ multiplex PCR, and TCRdb holds only the in-frame ones, with some missing. In the table there are about 250,000 clones, around 90% of which are singletons. Material for sequencing was PBMCs or T cells enriched from blood (not recorded which). These receptors were taken from a woman aged 25 to 39 with acute COVID-19.

The gene calls are TRBV18 and TRBJ2-2; 8 bases map to TRBD1. J lost 5 bases, V lost 3 bases, and 8 bases had no gene match. CDR1 is KGHSH, CDR2 LQKENI, per germline. The CDR3 totals 16 residues. CDR3 in amino acids: CASSPSGTGSTGELFF. In DNA, the CDR3 is TGTGCCAGCTCACCTTCCGGGACAGGCAGTACCGGGGAGCTGTTTTTT. Based on the CDR3 plus reference TRBV18 and TRBJ2-2, the full variable domain is NAGVMQNPRHLVRRRGQEARLRCSPMKGHSHVYWYRQLPEEGLKFMVYLQKENIIDESGMPKERFSAEFPKEGPSILRIQQVVRGDSAAYFCASSPSGTGSTGELFFGEGSRLTVL.

The J gene is TRBJ2-1, the V gene TRBV28; D is unresolved. V lost 6 bases to trimming and J lost 0 bases, with 12 bases between them. The CDR3 sequence is 15 residues long. CDR1 is MDHEN, CDR2 SYDVKM, per germline. In DNA, the CDR3 is TGTGCCAGCAGCACCCACCGGAGCTCCTACAATGAGCAGTTCTTC. This sequence encodes CASSTHRSSYNEQFF.

About this clone: The sample contains more than one DNA sequence encoding this CDR3. J is TRBJ1-1 and V is TRBV28; 8 bases fit TRBD1. Germline CDR1 and CDR2: MDHEN and SYDVKM. V lost 6 bases, J lost 1 base, and 7 bases stayed unmatched. This CDR3 spans 15 amino acids. CDR3 DNA: TGTGCCAGCAGCCTTCCCGGACAGGGGAACACTGAAGCTTTCTTT. Protein product: CASSLPGQGNTEAFF.

The rearrangement uses TRBV13 and TRBJ2-1, with 10 nucleotides matching TRBD1. CDR1 PRHDT and CDR2 FYEKMQ come from the germline V gene (reference sequence). The V segment lost 2 bases and the J segment 8 bases; nucleotides outside the gene matches: 12. CDR3 length equals 17 residues. CDR3 nucleotide sequence: TGTGCCAGCAGCTTATCATCGGGACAGGGGATTGTAGATGAGCAGTTCTTC. Its protein is CASSLSSGQGIVDEQFF.

V and J are TRBV7-9 and TRBJ2-3, with D possibly being TRBD2 (6 bases). CDR1 SEHNR and CDR2 FQNEAQ come from the germline V gene (reference sequence). The CDR3 is made up of 15 amino acids. Trimming left V 2 bases short and J 3 bases short, with 12 bases between. The CDR3 DNA reads TGTGCCAGCAGCTTAAGGGACGGAGGGACAGATACGCAGTATTTT. Protein: CASSLRDGGTDTQYF.

The J gene is TRBJ2-7, the V gene TRBV27, with 9 nucleotides matching TRBD2. CDR3 length equals 15 residues. Looked up from germline, CDR1 is MNHEY and CDR2 is SMNVEV (reference sequence). V dropped 6 bases and J dropped 1; count of bases not matched to a gene: 7. Here the CDR3 DNA reads TGTGCCAGCAGATCAACTAGCGGGTTATCCTACGAGCAGTACTTC. This gives the protein CASRSTSGLSYEQYF.

The chain combines TRBV24-1 with TRBJ2-1, with 13 positions matching TRBD2. V shed 4 bases, J shed 2 bases, and the junction held 1 base outside the gene matches. Germline V CDR1 and CDR2: KGHDR, SFDVKD. CDR3 length: 16 residues. The CDR3 DNA reads as TGTGCCACCAGTGAACTAGCGGGAGGGCCCTACAATGAGCAGTTCTTC. Translation gives CATSELAGGPYNEQFF.

This chain links TRBV7-6 with TRBJ1-1, with 8 bases matching TRBD1. The CDR3 sequence is 17 residues long. Germline lookup yields CDR1 SGHVS and CDR2 FNYEAQ. The trim removed 3 bases at V and 1 base at J, leaving 10 bases unmatched. The CDR3 protein is CASSFDSGQGGNTEAFF. The CDR3 DNA sequence: TGTGCCAGCAGCTTTGATAGCGGACAGGGCGGGAACACTGAAGCTTTCTTT.

The table lists this clone with a count of one. J is TRBJ2-2 and V is TRBV5-1; D unclear. The CDR3 runs to 14 residues. Trimming left V 0 bases short and J 3 bases short, with 6 bases between. Germline V gene sequence: CDR1 SGHRS, CDR2 YFSETQ. The CDR3 region is CASSLGGDTGELFF. CDR3 bases: TGCGCCAGCAGCTTGGGAGGTGACACCGGGGAGCTGTTTTTT. Together with reference TRBV5-1 and TRBJ2-2, the CDR3 gives the full variable domain: KAGVTQTPRYLIKTRGQQVTLSCSPISGHRSVSWYQQTPGQGLQFLFEYFSETQRNKGNFPGRFSGRQFSNSRSEMNVSTLELGDSALYLCASSLGGDTGELFFGEGSRLTVL.

This chain joins TRBV28 and TRBJ2-7; 9 nucleotides align to TRBD1. The V gene's germline CDR1 is MDHEN and CDR2 SYDVKM. V shed 3 bases and J 3 bases; nucleotides not matched to a gene: 6. This CDR3 contains 15 residues. The CDR3 is CASSFHGDRVYEQYF. CDR3 in DNA: TGTGCCAGCAGTTTTCACGGGGACAGGGTCTACGAGCAGTACTTC.

The rearrangement uses TRBV6-5 and TRBJ1-2, with TRBD1 matching 9 bases. CDR1 is MNHEY, CDR2 SVGAGI, per germline. J was trimmed by 8 bases and V by 5 bases; bases with no gene match: 6. The CDR3 is made up of 13 amino acids. CDR3 in DNA: TGTGCCAGCAGTACCGGGACAGGGATCGGCTACACCTTC. Residues: CASSTGTGIGYTF.

The chain employs TRBV2 and TRBJ2-5, with D possibly being TRBD2 (6 bases). Per germline, CDR1 SNHLY and CDR2 FYNNEI. Trimming pared 5 bases from V and 5 bases from J, leaving 15 bases between. CDR3 length: 14 residues. Here the CDR3 DNA reads TGTGCCAGCAGTTTTTGGACCGGAGGGGAGACCCAGTACTTC. Its protein product is CASSFWTGGETQYF.

This clone is medium-sized by share. The chain joins TRBV10-1 to TRBJ1-5, with D perhaps TRBD1 (6 bases). The CDR3 length is 15 residues. Germline V lookup: CDR1 WNHNN, CDR2 SYGVQD (reference sequence). V was clipped by 5 bases and J by 5 bases, with 16 bases between them. DNA of the CDR3: TGCGCCAGCAGTACCTTGACAGGTACGTATCAGCCCCAGCATTTT. It specifies CASSTLTGTYQPQHF.

The chain links TRBV5-1 to TRBJ1-1; D unresolved. The germline V gene encodes CDR1 SGHRS and CDR2 YFSETQ. Trimming cost V 0 bases and J 3 bases, with 15 bases left between them. The CDR3 covers 16 residues. As DNA, the CDR3 is TGCGCCAGCAGCTTGGATTTCACCCTCGGGGACACTGAAGCTTTCTTT. Amino acids: CASSLDFTLGDTEAFF.

This sequence joins TRBV27 and TRBJ1-6; D ambiguous. The germline V gene has CDR1 MNHEY and CDR2 SMNVEV (reference sequence). V shed 0 bases and J shed 7 bases, with 13 bases lying between them. This CDR3 is built from 16 residues. Here the CDR3 DNA reads TGTGCCAGCAGTTTATCGCAGGCGACCCCAAATTCACCCCTCCACTTT. This translates into CASSLSQATPNSPLHF.

This chain joins TRBV18 and TRBJ2-1; TRBD1 matches at 12 bases. The CDR3 runs to 15 residues. V shed 3 bases, J shed 7 bases, and the junction held 4 bases outside the gene matches. In germline, CDR1 is KGHSH, CDR2 LQKENI. The CDR3 reads CASSPRDRGRNEQFF. The CDR3 DNA is TGTGCCAGCTCACCCCGGGACAGGGGGCGGAATGAGCAGTTCTTC.

CDR3 DNA: TGTGCCAGCAGCTCCCGAACCCCTGGGGCCGAGACCCAGTACTTC. Translating gives CASSSRTPGAETQYF. This chain uses TRBV5-4 with TRBJ2-5; perhaps TRBD1 as D (5 bases). CDR1 is SGHNT, CDR2 YYREEE, per germline (reference sequence). There are 15 residues in the CDR3. V lost 3 bases and J lost 5, with 17 bases in between.

The rearrangement links TRBV27 to TRBJ1-1; 12 bases match TRBD1. Germline V CDR1 and CDR2: MNHEY, SMNVEV (reference sequence). Unmatched junction bases numbered 3, after V lost 6 bases and J lost 7 bases. The CDR3 loop spans 13 amino acids. The CDR3 DNA follows: TGTGCCAGCAGGGGACAGGGGGCCGGTGAAGCTTTCTTT. Translating it yields CASRGQGAGEAFF.